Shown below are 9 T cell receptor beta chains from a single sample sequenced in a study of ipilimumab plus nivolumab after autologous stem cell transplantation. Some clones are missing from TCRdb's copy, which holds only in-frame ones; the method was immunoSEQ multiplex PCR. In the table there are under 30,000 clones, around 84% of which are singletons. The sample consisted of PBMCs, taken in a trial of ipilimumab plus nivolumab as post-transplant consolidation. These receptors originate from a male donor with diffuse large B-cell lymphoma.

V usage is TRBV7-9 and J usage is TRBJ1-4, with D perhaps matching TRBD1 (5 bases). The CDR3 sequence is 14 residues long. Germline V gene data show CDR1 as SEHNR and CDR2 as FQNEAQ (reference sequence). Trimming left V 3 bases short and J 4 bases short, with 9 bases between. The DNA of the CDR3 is TGTGCCAGCAGCTTTGGGGGAAATAATGAAAAACTGTTTTTT. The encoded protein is CASSFGGNNEKLFF.

The CDR3 is CASSPQEGPYEQYF. Here the CDR3 DNA reads TGTGCCAGCTCACCACAGGAGGGGCCGTACGAGCAGTACTTC. This chain links TRBV18 with TRBJ2-7; possibly TRBD2 for D (6 bases). The CDR3 extends over 14 amino acids. Trimming cost V 1 base and J 4 bases, with 11 bases left between them. Germline assignment: CDR1 KGHSH and CDR2 LQKENI.

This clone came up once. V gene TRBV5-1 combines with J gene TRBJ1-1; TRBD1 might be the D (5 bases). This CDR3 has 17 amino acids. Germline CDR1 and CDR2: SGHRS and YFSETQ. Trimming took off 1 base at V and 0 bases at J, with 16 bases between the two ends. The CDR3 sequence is CASSLLQGRSMNTEAFF. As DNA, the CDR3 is TGCGCCAGCAGCTTGTTGCAGGGAAGGAGCATGAACACTGAAGCTTTCTTT.

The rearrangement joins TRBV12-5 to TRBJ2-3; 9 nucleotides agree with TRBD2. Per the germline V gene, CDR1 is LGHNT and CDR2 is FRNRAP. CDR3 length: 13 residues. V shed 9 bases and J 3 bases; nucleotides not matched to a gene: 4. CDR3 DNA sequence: TGTGCTAGCTTGCGGGGGGGGACAGATACGCAGTATTTT. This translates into CASLRGGTDTQYF.

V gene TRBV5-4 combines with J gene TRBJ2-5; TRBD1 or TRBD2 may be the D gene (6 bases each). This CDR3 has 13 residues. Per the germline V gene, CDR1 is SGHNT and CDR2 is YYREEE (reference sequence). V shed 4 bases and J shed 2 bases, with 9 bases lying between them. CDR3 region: CASSRGDQETQYF. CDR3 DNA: TGTGCCAGCAGCAGGGGGGATCAAGAGACCCAGTACTTC.

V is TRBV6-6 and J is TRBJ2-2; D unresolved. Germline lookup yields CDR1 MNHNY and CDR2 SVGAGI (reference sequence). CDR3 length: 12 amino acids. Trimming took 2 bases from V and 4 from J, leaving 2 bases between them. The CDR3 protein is CASSYLTGELFF. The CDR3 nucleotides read TGTGCCAGCAGTTACCTCACCGGGGAGCTGTTTTTT.

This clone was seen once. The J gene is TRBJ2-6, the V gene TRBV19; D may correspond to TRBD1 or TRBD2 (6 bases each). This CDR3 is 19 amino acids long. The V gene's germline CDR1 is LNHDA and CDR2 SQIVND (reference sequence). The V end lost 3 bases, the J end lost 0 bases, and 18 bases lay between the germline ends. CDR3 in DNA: TGTGCCAGTAGTATCGCGGGGCTATGGGGGGCCTCTGGGGCCAACGTCCTGACTTTC. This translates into CASSIAGLWGASGANVLTF.

The CDR3 loop is CASSLTGTGADEQYF. The DNA of the CDR3 is TGTGCCAGTAGTTTAACCGGGACAGGGGCCGACGAGCAGTACTTC. This chain links TRBV19 with TRBJ2-7, with 10 bases fitting TRBD1. The CDR3 is made up of 15 amino acids. Germline V gene sequence: CDR1 LNHDA, CDR2 SQIVND (reference sequence). J gave up 5 bases and V 5 bases, and 9 bases lay outside the gene matches.

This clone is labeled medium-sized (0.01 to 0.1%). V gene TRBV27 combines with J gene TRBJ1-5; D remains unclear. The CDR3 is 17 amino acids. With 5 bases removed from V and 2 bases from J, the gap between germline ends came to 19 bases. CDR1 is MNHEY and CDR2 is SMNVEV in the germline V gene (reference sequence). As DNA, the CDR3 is TGTGCCAGCAGTCCAACGGGGAGTATAATAGGCAATCAGCCCCAGCATTTT. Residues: CASSPTGSIIGNQPQHF.